What follows are 7 T cell receptor beta chains derived from one specimen sequenced in a study of T cell clonality in common variable immunodeficiency. Sequencing was performed with immunoSEQ multiplex PCR; in TCRdb, only in-frame clones are kept and a portion is missing. The sample was found to contain about 74,000 clones, and every one recurs. Source material: peripheral blood mononuclear cells. These receptors were taken from a person between 18 and 75 years old in good health.

There are many counts of this clone. The read ends 3 residues early relative to the CDR3; the germline J gene fills the gap. This chain links TRBV20-1 with TRBJ2-3; the D gene is possibly TRBD2 (6 bases). Trimming pared 4 bases from V and 1 base from J, leaving 9 bases between. The CDR3 has 13 amino acids. Germline loops: CDR1 DFQATT, CDR2 SNEGSKA (reference sequence). The CDR3 protein is CSAIAEGTDTQYF. CDR3 DNA (partial): TGCAGTGCTATAGCGGAAGGCACAGATACG.

With regard to this clone: This may come from a read error, since a much larger clone is one base off. The CDR3 extends 3 residues past the end of the read, so its final part is completed from the germline J gene. Distinct nucleotide sequences in the sample also encode this CDR3. V and J are TRBV19 and TRBJ2-7, with D maybe TRBD1 (6 bases). V lost 5 bases to trimming and J lost 6 bases, with 11 bases between them. The CDR3 is made up of 12 amino acids. CDR1 LNHDA and CDR2 SQIVND come from the germline V gene (reference sequence). The DNA read from the CDR3 is TGTGCCAGTAGTGCAGGGGCGGGCGAG. Protein: CASSAGAGE. The whole CDR3 sequence reads CASSAGAGEQYF.

This clone has a count of ten or more. This CDR3 reads CASSLGQGSGYTQYF. CDR3 bases read: TGTGCCAGCAGCTTGGGACAGGGGAGCGGTTATACG. The chain recombines TRBV7-2 with TRBJ2-3; TRBD1 matches at 10 bases. The CDR3 goes on 3 residues after the read ends, and that part is filled in from the germline J gene. Germline V gives CDR1 SGHTA, CDR2 FQGNSA. The J segment lost 7 bases and the V segment lost 3 bases, leaving 7 bases of the junction unmatched. The CDR3 sequence is 15 residues long.

This clone was observed a handful of times. One end of the junction varies from germline; a read error may be responsible. From the germline J gene comes the end of the CDR3, since the read stops 3 residues before it. This chain joins TRBV7-7 and TRBJ1-1; D is possibly TRBD1 (6 bases). CDR1 SSHAT and CDR2 FNYEAQ come from the germline V gene (reference sequence). This CDR3 contains 18 residues. The sequenced CDR3 bases are TGTGCTAGCAGCTTAGACTACAGGGTCCGCCTAGACTACACTGAA. It specifies CASSLDYRVRLDYTE. The entire CDR3 protein is CASSLDYRVRLDYTEAFF.

This clone appeared many times. One end of the junction fails to match germline, which may point to a read error. The CDR3 end is not reached by the read, which stops 3 residues before it; the germline J gene fills it in. The genes are TRBV4-2 and TRBJ2-1, with D uncertain. Germline V gene lookup returns CDR1 LGHNA and CDR2 YNFKEQ. The CDR3 spans 15 residues. Partial CDR3 DNA: TGCGCCAGCAGCCCGCTGGCCACGATCTACAATGAG. Translation: CASSPLATIYNE. From start to end, the CDR3 is CASSPLATIYNEQFF.

In its sample, this clone was seen many times. From the germline J gene comes the end of the CDR3, since the read stops 3 residues before it. The V and J genes are TRBV20-1 and TRBJ2-3; TRBD2 agrees at 12 bases. The CDR3 covers 15 residues. J lost 6 bases, V lost 5 bases, and 9 bases had no gene match. The V gene's germline CDR1 is DFQATT and CDR2 SNEGSKA (reference sequence). The CDR3 DNA, read in part, is TGCAGTGCTCGAGGACTAGCGGGATTAGGGGATACG. This codes for CSARGLAGLGDT. The entire CDR3 reads CSARGLAGLGDTQYF.

The table lists this clone with many counts. The read falls 3 residues short of the CDR3 end, and the missing part is taken from the germline J gene. The V call is TRBV7-9, the J call TRBJ2-2, with 9 bases lining up with TRBD1. V shed 11 bases, J shed 0 bases, and the junction held 7 bases outside the gene matches. CDR3 length equals 15 residues. CDR1 SEHNR and CDR2 FQNEAQ come from the germline V gene (reference sequence). CDR3 region: CAGDRDQPNTGELFF. Incomplete CDR3 DNA: TGTGCCGGGGACAGGGACCAACCGAACACCGGGGAG.